The following is a TCR beta chain sequence with its context. The PCR made use of 60 Vbeta and 13 Jbeta primers. This table comes from immunoSEQ multiplex PCR, and its TCRdb copy is limited to in-frame clones, with some not included. The sample records about 120,000 clones, 65% to 80% being singletons. The source of the sample is a study of cytomegalovirus exposure and HLA in healthy donors. Germline-derived CDR1 and CDR2 are LGHNA and YSLEER. The V segment lost 3 bases and the J segment 3 bases; nucleotides outside the gene matches: 3. This CDR3 is built from 15 residues. The sequence was collected from a man aged 30-40 years in good health and CMV-seropositive. The material sequenced was PBMCs. This chain links TRBV4-3 with TRBJ1-2; 11 bases are a match to TRBD1. The CDR3: CASSHRDRGYYGYTF. The CDR3 DNA follows: TGCGCCAGCAGCCACCGGGACAGGGGGTACTATGGCTACACCTTC.